The clone carrying this T cell receptor (beta chain) was recorded at least ten times. This sample was taken from a study of metastatic and nonmetastatic thyroid tumors. V lost 3 bases and J lost 4; bases outside the gene matches: 7. Germline CDR1 is WSHSY and CDR2 is SAAADI. The CDR3 covers 15 residues. Treatment of any kind had been given to no patient before thyroid surgery. TCRdb recomputed clones from the PCR reads via MiXCR. Found here are approximately 21,000 clones, 23% of them singletons; the top ten hold 71%. The V and J genes are TRBV10-2 and TRBJ2-5; 8 bases are a match to TRBD2. The clonotype was recovered from a male donor with papillary thyroid cancer or a benign thyroid nodule (not recorded which). Some clones in this sample may be carry-over from other donors' samples. The material sequenced was blood. CDR3 DNA: TGCGCCAGCAGTGAAGTCCGGGAGGGCCGAGAGACCCAGTACTTC. This translates into CASSEVREGRETQYF.